The clone carrying this TCR beta chain was detected only once. Some clones are missing from TCRdb's copy, which holds only in-frame ones; the method was immunoSEQ multiplex PCR. The table records over 85,000 clones, about 91% of them present only once. This entry comes from a study of identifying expanded T cells in peripheral blood. The TCR sequence derives from a person aged 18 to 75 in good health. The sample was blood.

The chain's CDR3 is CASRTKGIDTEAFF. For the CDR3, the DNA is TGTGCCAGCAGGACGAAGGGAATAGACACTGAAGCTTTCTTT. The chain recombines TRBV2 with TRBJ1-1; D remains ambiguous. Germline V CDR1 and CDR2: SNHLY, FYNNEI. Between the trimmed V and J ends, which lost 6 bases and 3 bases, there was a span of 14 bases. The length of the CDR3 is 14 residues. Drawing the rest from reference TRBV2 and TRBJ1-1, the complete variable domain is EPEVTQTPSHQVTQMGQEVILRCVPISNHLYFYWYRQILGQKVEFLVSFYNNEISEKSEIFDDQFSVERPDGSNFTLKIRSTKLEDSAMYFCASRTKGIDTEAFFGQGTRLTVV.